The 8 T cell receptor beta chains listed next were all sequenced from one sample in a study of blood T cell repertoires in COVID-19. This table comes from immunoSEQ multiplex PCR, and its TCRdb copy is limited to in-frame clones, with some not included. This sample yields about 210,000 clones, of which 84% are seen a single time; approximately 2.4% belongs to the top ten. Material: peripheral blood. Receptors were obtained from a man aged 35-49 years who had recovered from COVID-19.

The CDR3: CASSQGLEGTDTQYF. CDR3 in DNA: TGCGCCAGCAGCCAAGGGCTTGAGGGCACAGATACGCAGTATTTT. V gene TRBV4-3 combines with J gene TRBJ2-3; D unclear. With 1 base removed from V and 1 base from J, the gap between germline ends came to 9 bases. Germline CDR1 LGHNA, CDR2 YSLEER. The CDR3 sequence is 15 residues long.

The rearrangement uses TRBV2 and TRBJ2-3; maybe TRBD1 (5 bases). CDR3 length equals 15 residues. The V gene lost 4 bases and the J gene lost 0 bases, with 11 bases spanning the gap. Germline values: CDR1 SNHLY, CDR2 FYNNEI. The CDR3 sequence: CASSARRASTDTQYF. The CDR3 bases are TGTGCCAGCAGTGCTCGCAGGGCTAGCACAGATACGCAGTATTTT.

V and J are TRBV3-1 (or the pseudogene TRBV3-2) and TRBJ2-5; perhaps TRBD1 as D (6 bases). CDR1 LGHDT and CDR2 YNNKEL come from the germline V gene (reference sequence). This CDR3 has 20 amino acids. V was shortened by 0 bases and J by 3 bases, with 26 bases between the two germline ends. CDR3 region: CASSQDRWRHGGHGKETQYF. The DNA of the CDR3 is TGTGCCAGCAGCCAAGATAGATGGAGACATGGGGGCCATGGAAAAGAGACCCAGTACTTC.

This CDR3 reads CASSQAGSPDYGYTF. The CDR3 DNA reads as TGCGCCAGCAGCCAAGCGGGGTCCCCGGACTATGGCTACACCTTC. The rearrangement joins TRBV4-3 to TRBJ1-2; D is undetermined. The CDR3 runs to 15 residues. The V and J ends lost 1 base and 3 bases respectively, with 12 bases between them. CDR1 is LGHNA, CDR2 YSLEER, per germline.

V usage is TRBV29-1 and J usage is TRBJ1-2; TRBD1 matches at 8 bases. Germline V CDR1 and CDR2: SQVTM, ANQGSEA. The CDR3 runs to 13 residues. With V trimmed by 4 bases and J by 7 bases, 8 bases remained unmatched. In nucleotides, the CDR3 is TGCAGCGTTGGAGGACAGGGTGAGGCTGGCTACACCTTC. Its protein is CSVGGQGEAGYTF.

This rearrangement joins TRBV12-3 or TRBV12-4 to TRBJ2-5; possibly TRBD2 for D (5 bases). The CDR3 has 13 amino acids. The V and J ends lost 6 bases and 5 bases respectively, with 13 bases between them. The chain's CDR3 is CASSPNRGETQYF. The CDR3 DNA sequence: TGTGCCAGCAGCCCAAACCGAGGGGAGACCCAGTACTTC.

The chain is built from TRBV9 and TRBJ2-4, with 7 bases aligning to TRBD2. V trimming: 0 bases; J trimming: 10 bases; junction bases outside the gene matches: 4. CDR3 size: 13 residues. In germline, CDR1 is SGDLS, CDR2 YYNGEE. CDR3 in amino acids: CASSVDLAAIQYF. CDR3 DNA: TGTGCCAGCAGCGTAGATCTAGCGGCAATTCAGTACTTC.

The chain uses TRBV10-3 and TRBJ2-3; 9 bases are shared with TRBD2. The germline CDR1 and CDR2 sequences are ENHRY and SYGVKD. The CDR3 totals 17 residues. V was pared by 3 bases and J by 5 bases, with 12 bases of the junction left unmatched. This chain's CDR3 is CAISDSGSGSGVDTQYF. Here the CDR3 DNA reads TGTGCCATCAGTGATTCTGGTAGCGGGAGTGGGGTAGATACGCAGTATTTT.